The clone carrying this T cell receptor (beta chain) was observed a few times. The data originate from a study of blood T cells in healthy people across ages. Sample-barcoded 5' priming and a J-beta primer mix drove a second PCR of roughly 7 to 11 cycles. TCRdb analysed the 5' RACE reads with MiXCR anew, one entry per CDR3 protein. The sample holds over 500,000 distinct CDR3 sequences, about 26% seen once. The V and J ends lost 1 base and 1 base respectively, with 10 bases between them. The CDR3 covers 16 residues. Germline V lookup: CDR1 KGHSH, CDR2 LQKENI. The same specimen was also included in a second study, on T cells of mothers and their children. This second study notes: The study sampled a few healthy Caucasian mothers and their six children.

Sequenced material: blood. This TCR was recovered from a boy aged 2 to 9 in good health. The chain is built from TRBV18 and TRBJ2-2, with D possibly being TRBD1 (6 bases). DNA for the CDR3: TGTGCCAGCTCACCACAGCAGGGGTTGAACACCGGGGAGCTGTTTTTT. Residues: CASSPQQGLNTGELFF.